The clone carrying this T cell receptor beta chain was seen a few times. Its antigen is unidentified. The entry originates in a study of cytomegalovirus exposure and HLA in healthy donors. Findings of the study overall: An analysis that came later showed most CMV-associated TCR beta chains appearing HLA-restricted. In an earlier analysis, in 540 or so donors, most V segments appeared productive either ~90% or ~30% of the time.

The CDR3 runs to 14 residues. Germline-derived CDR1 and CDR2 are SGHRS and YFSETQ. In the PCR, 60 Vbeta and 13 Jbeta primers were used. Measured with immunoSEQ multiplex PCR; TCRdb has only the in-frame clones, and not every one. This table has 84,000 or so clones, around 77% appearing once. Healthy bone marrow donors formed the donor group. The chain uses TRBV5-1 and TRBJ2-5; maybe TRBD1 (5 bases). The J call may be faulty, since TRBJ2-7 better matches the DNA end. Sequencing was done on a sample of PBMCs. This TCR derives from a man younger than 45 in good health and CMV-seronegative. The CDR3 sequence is CASSFKGQVDEQYF. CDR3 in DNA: TGCGCCAGCAGCTTCAAGGGGCAAGTGGACGAGCAGTACTTC.